The present TCR beta chain was sequenced within a study of identical twins. Overall study results and limits: In drawing conclusions, the study used cross-sectional statistical analysis and did not follow the same donors.

A universal primer site arose from template switching, and cDNA bore unique molecular identifiers. TCRdb reprocessed the 5' RACE reads via MiXCR and lists one record per CDR3 protein. The sample comprises a few hundred thousand distinct CDR3 sequences, about 8% of which are singletons, and approximately 2.1% rests with the top ten. V trimming: 4 bases; J trimming: 0 bases; junction bases outside the gene matches: 8. This CDR3 comprises 19 residues. Germline lookup yields CDR1 SGHRS and CDR2 YFSETQ. This clonotype was observed a few times. Its antigen is undetermined. Healthy Caucasians alone served as donors. A further study also used this sample, focusing on yellow fever vaccine responses in identical twins.

The V gene is TRBV5-1, the J gene TRBJ2-2, with 14 bases that match TRBD2. The receptor was isolated from a young woman in good health. Sequencing was carried out using memory (CD45RO+) T cells sorted from blood. In nucleotides, the CDR3 is TGCGCCAGCAGCCCTGGGACTAGCGGGGGTCAAGCGAACACCGGGGAGCTGTTTTTT. It is translated as CASSPGTSGGQANTGELFF.